The next 29 T cell receptor beta chains were all read from a single sample in a study of blood T cells in healthy people across ages. Alongside a J-beta primer mix, a sample-barcoded 5' primer served in a second PCR lasting about 7 to 11 cycles. TCRdb re-called the 5' RACE reads with MiXCR, one entry per CDR3 protein. This sample has roughly 700,000 distinct CDR3 sequences; more than 20% occur once, and the top ten carry 8% to 10%. The sample was also reused in another study, on T cells of mothers and their children.

Sequenced sample: blood. The receptors were sampled from a boy younger than 18 in good health.

The gene calls are TRBV6-6 and TRBJ2-7; D uncertain. Trimming stripped 7 bases from V and 4 bases from J, with 5 bases between. The CDR3 is made up of 10 amino acids. CDR1 and CDR2 from the germline V gene are MNHNY and SVGAGI (reference sequence). In DNA form, the CDR3 reads TGTGCCAGCATGGGATACGAGCAGTACTTC. Amino acids: CASMGYEQYF.

The chain combines TRBV6-1 with TRBJ2-5; 12 nucleotides line up with TRBD2. From germline, CDR1 is MNHNS and CDR2 SASEGT. CDR3 length: 15 amino acids. V lost 4 bases, J lost 5 bases, and 5 bases stayed unmatched. DNA for the CDR3: TGTGCCAGCAGTGGACTAGCGGGGGAGTGGGAGACCCAGTACTTC. This codes for CASSGLAGEWETQYF.

This sequence joins TRBV29-1 and TRBJ1-5, with TRBD1 as a possible D gene (6 bases). Deletions cut 6 bases from V and 6 bases from J, with 12 bases between. The CDR3 is 12 amino acids. CDR1 and CDR2 (germline): SQVTM, ANQGSEA. The CDR3 region has the DNA TGCAGCGTAAGGGGGAATGGTCAGCCCCAGCATTTT. It yields the protein CSVRGNGQPQHF.

V and J are TRBV5-1 and TRBJ2-7; 7 bases map to TRBD2. V was pared by 4 bases and J by 2 bases, with 9 bases of the junction left unmatched. Germline CDR1 is SGHRS and CDR2 is YFSETQ. The CDR3 spans 15 residues. CDR3 sequence reads: CASSISASGPYEQYF. Written as DNA, the CDR3 is TGCGCCAGCAGCATTTCCGCTAGCGGCCCCTACGAGCAGTACTTC.

The table lists this clonotype with a count of one. V gene TRBV5-5 combines with J gene TRBJ2-5, with TRBD2 matching 10 bases. V shed 4 bases and J 2 bases; nucleotides not matched to a gene: 11. The germline CDR1 and CDR2 sequences are SGHKS and YYEKEE (reference sequence). The CDR3 is 17 amino acids. The CDR3 DNA is TGTGCCAGCAGCAGAACCTGGACTAGCGGAAATCAAGAGACCCAGTACTTC. This codes for CASSRTWTSGNQETQYF.

This sequence joins TRBV20-1 and TRBJ2-2, with D hard to call. There are 13 residues in the CDR3. V dropped 5 bases and J dropped 7 bases, with 14 bases sitting between them. Germline lookup yields CDR1 DFQATT and CDR2 SNEGSKA (reference sequence). CDR3 DNA: TGCAGTGCTCAGGCTAGGGTCAGCGGGGAGCTGTTTTTT. It codes for CSAQARVSGELFF.

This clonotype has a handful of counts. The gene calls are TRBV3-1 and TRBJ1-6; D is unclear. V lost 2 bases, J lost 3 bases, and 5 bases lay in between. Germline lookup yields CDR1 LGHDT and CDR2 YNNKEL (reference sequence). This CDR3 has 14 residues. CDR3 DNA: TGTGCCAGCAGCCAACAGGACTATAATTCACCCCTCCACTTT. Protein product: CASSQQDYNSPLHF.

The chain carries TRBV21-1 and TRBJ1-4. TRBV21-1 is designated a pseudogene. The CDR3 extends over 12 amino acids. The DNA for the CDR3 is TGTGCCAGCAGCAAAGTCGAGGGAAAACTGTTTTTT. Residues: CASSKVEGKLFF.

This clonotype was counted between two and nine times. The genes are TRBV6-6 and TRBJ2-3, with 8 bases matching TRBD2. J lost 2 bases, V lost 7 bases, and 8 bases had no gene match. The CDR3 length is 15 residues. Germline V lookup: CDR1 MNHNY, CDR2 SVGAGI (reference sequence). The CDR3 here is CASNTRGGNTDTQYF. CDR3 in DNA: TGTGCCAGCAATACCCGGGGGGGCAACACAGATACGCAGTATTTT.

The V gene is TRBV20-1, the J gene TRBJ2-4; TRBD1 is a possible D gene (5 bases). Germline V gene lookup returns CDR1 DFQATT and CDR2 SNEGSKA (reference sequence). The germline V and J ends were trimmed by 1 base and 4 bases, with 11 bases remaining between them. The CDR3 is 14 amino acids. The CDR3 spells CSARGPGSKNIQYF. The CDR3 DNA is TGCAGTGCTAGAGGTCCAGGGTCAAAAAACATTCAGTACTTC.

The chain links TRBV20-1 to TRBJ2-1; 11 bases fit TRBD2. The V gene end was trimmed by 8 bases and the J gene end by 5 bases; junction bases not matched to a gene: 8. Germline V lookup: CDR1 DFQATT, CDR2 SNEGSKA (reference sequence). There are 14 residues in the CDR3. The CDR3 coding sequence is TGCAGTTTCACCGGGACTAGCGGCGACAATGAGCAGTTCTTC. Translation gives CSFTGTSGDNEQFF.

The chain uses TRBV7-9 and TRBJ1-2; D is perhaps TRBD1 (5 bases). The ends were cut back, 10 bases at V and 7 bases at J, with 19 bases in the middle. This CDR3 has 13 residues. The germline CDR1 and CDR2 sequences are SEHNR and FQNEAQ (reference sequence). CDR3 sequence reads: CATGREGFGGYTF. The DNA of the CDR3 is TGTGCCACGGGCAGGGAAGGATTTGGTGGCTACACCTTC.

This clonotype turned up a few times. The chain is built from TRBV27 and TRBJ1-4; possible D gene TRBD1, 5 bases. The V gene lost 1 base and the J gene lost 8 bases, with 11 bases spanning the gap. The CDR3 is made up of 14 amino acids. In germline, CDR1 is MNHEY, CDR2 SMNVEV (reference sequence). CDR3 nucleotides: TGTGCCAGCAGTTTATGGTCCGAGGGGGAAAAACTGTTTTTT. Translation gives CASSLWSEGEKLFF.

The table lists this clonotype with a few counts. This sequence joins TRBV3-1 and TRBJ2-5, with D tentatively TRBD1 or TRBD2 (5 bases each). The CDR3 is 12 amino acids. With 4 bases removed from V and 11 bases from J, the gap between germline ends came to 14 bases. CDR1 and CDR2 (germline): LGHDT, YNNKEL (reference sequence). Here the CDR3 DNA reads TGTGCCAGCAGCCTCGGGGACCCAAAGCAGTACTTC. Translating it yields CASSLGDPKQYF.

This clonotype was recorded a few times. This sequence joins TRBV10-3 and TRBJ2-7, with D tentatively TRBD2 (7 bases). Per the germline V gene, CDR1 is ENHRY and CDR2 is SYGVKD. The CDR3 has 14 residues. The V and J ends lost 10 bases and 5 bases respectively, with 21 bases between them. CDR3 nucleotide sequence: TGTGCCACAAAGGAGGGGGGGCGGGTTGACGAGCAGTACTTC. Residues: CATKEGGRVDEQYF.

The chain has TRBV12-3 or TRBV12-4 and TRBJ2-4, with 7 positions matching TRBD1. This CDR3 contains 13 residues. The V segment lost 4 bases and the J segment 7 bases; nucleotides outside the gene matches: 4. Here the CDR3 DNA reads TGTGCCAGCAGTTCAGGGGGACGTAACATTCAGTACTTC. It translates to CASSSGGRNIQYF.

This clonotype was counted once. The genes are TRBV3-1 and TRBJ1-1; 8 nucleotides align to TRBD1. The V and J ends lost 4 bases and 0 bases, in that order; junction bases with no gene match: 4. The CDR3 length is 15 residues. Germline CDR1 reads LGHDT; CDR2 reads YNNKEL (reference sequence). The CDR3 DNA follows: TGTGCCAGCAGCCTTTCGGACAGGGTGAACACTGAAGCTTTCTTT. It specifies CASSLSDRVNTEAFF.

With regard to this clonotype: One end of the junction does not line up with germline, which may come from a read error. V is TRBV7-2 and J is TRBJ1-2; D is undetermined. The germline gives CDR1 SGHTA, CDR2 FQGNSA. This CDR3 is built from 13 residues. The chain's CDR3 is CSSSSAELYGYTF. As DNA, the CDR3 is TGTTCCAGCAGCTCCGCGGAGCTCTATGGCTACACCTTC.

V is TRBV20-1 and J is TRBJ2-7; TRBD1 or TRBD2 may be the D gene (6 bases each). CDR3 length: 15 residues. V dropped 0 bases and J dropped 3 bases, with 15 bases sitting between them. The germline V gene has CDR1 DFQATT and CDR2 SNEGSKA (reference sequence). The CDR3 DNA follows: TGCAGTGCTAGAGATACGAGGGGGACTCTCTACGAGCAGTACTTC. This gives the protein CSARDTRGTLYEQYF.

This clonotype was found a few times. The genes are TRBV7-6 and TRBJ1-4, with a tentative D call TRBD1 (5 bases). The CDR3 extends over 14 amino acids. V lost 5 bases and J lost 14, with 21 bases in between. Germline V lookup: CDR1 SGHVS, CDR2 FNYEAQ. CDR3 sequence (DNA): TGTGCCAGCAGCCAGGACCGGGACGGCCATGGGCTGTTTTTT. Amino acids: CASSQDRDGHGLFF.

This clonotype came up a few times. The CDR3 sequence: CASSQLSAGGNEKLFF. As DNA, the CDR3 is TGTGCCAGCAGCCAACTTTCAGCTGGAGGTAACGAAAAACTGTTTTTT. The chain joins TRBV14 to TRBJ1-4; D remains unclear. This CDR3 has 16 amino acids. The ends were cut back, 2 bases at V and 8 bases at J, with 18 bases in the middle. Germline V gene data show CDR1 as SGHDN and CDR2 as FVKESK.

The rearrangement uses TRBV27 and TRBJ2-7; D could derive from TRBD1 or TRBD2 (6 bases each). The V end was cut by 3 bases, the J end by 4 bases, with 13 bases between. Looked up from germline, CDR1 is MNHEY and CDR2 is SMNVEV (reference sequence). The CDR3 totals 14 residues. The CDR3, as DNA: TGTGCCAGCAGTTTGAGGGGGGCGCGGTACGAGCAGTACTTC. Residues: CASSLRGARYEQYF.

The chain employs TRBV11-2 and TRBJ2-7; TRBD1 is a possible D gene (6 bases). In germline, CDR1 is SGHAT, CDR2 FQNNGV. The CDR3 sequence is 13 residues long. The V end lost 11 bases, the J end lost 4 bases, and 18 bases lay between the germline ends. The CDR3 is CAGKKGQGYEQYF. In nucleotides, the CDR3 is TGTGCCGGCAAAAAGGGGCAGGGGTACGAGCAGTACTTC.

The rearrangement joins TRBV12-3 or TRBV12-4 to TRBJ2-3, with D maybe TRBD2 (6 bases). V lost 1 base and J 2 bases, leaving 13 bases between the germline ends. The CDR3 totals 16 residues. This chain's CDR3 is CASSLVEGSVTDTQYF. The CDR3 DNA sequence: TGTGCCAGCAGTTTAGTGGAGGGGTCCGTCACAGATACGCAGTATTTT.

The chain recombines TRBV6-6 with TRBJ1-2; weak D call: TRBD1 (5 bases). The CDR3 is 13 residues long. V was cut by 5 bases and J by 3 bases, with 10 bases left in between. CDR1 and CDR2 from the germline V gene are MNHNY and SVGAGI (reference sequence). CDR3 nucleotide sequence: TGTGCCAGCAGTCCCCGGGGCCACTATGGCTACACCTTC. This encodes CASSPRGHYGYTF.

The rearrangement uses TRBV3-1 and TRBJ2-5, with a weak D call TRBD1 (6 bases). CDR1 is LGHDT and CDR2 is YNNKEL in the germline V gene (reference sequence). This CDR3 contains 15 residues. Between the trimmed V and J ends, which lost 4 bases and 2 bases, there was a span of 14 bases. CDR3 protein: CASSLEGVGQETQYF. Written as DNA, the CDR3 is TGTGCCAGCAGCCTCGAGGGGGTGGGACAAGAGACCCAGTACTTC.

The chain employs TRBV28 and TRBJ2-5; 7 bases match TRBD1. Gene TRBJ2-1 matches the end of the DNA better, so the J call may be wrong. This CDR3 region has 14 residues. Germline V gene data show CDR1 as MDHEN and CDR2 as SYDVKM. In DNA form, the CDR3 reads TGTGCCAGCAGGCCTGACAGGGACGACAATGAGCAGTTCTTC. Protein: CASRPDRDDNEQFF.

The J gene is TRBJ2-1, the V gene TRBV20-1, with no clear D. Germline V CDR1 and CDR2: DFQATT, SNEGSKA (reference sequence). V lost 4 bases and J lost 3, with 13 bases in between. CDR3 length: 14 amino acids. The CDR3 spells CSAIRTQSYNEQFF. In DNA, the CDR3 is TGCAGTGCTATAAGGACCCAAAGCTACAATGAGCAGTTCTTC.

This clonotype was seen a handful of times. The chain employs TRBV19 and TRBJ1-5; D is perhaps TRBD1 (6 bases). CDR1 is LNHDA and CDR2 is SQIVND in the germline V gene (reference sequence). This CDR3 is 16 amino acids long. V was trimmed by 3 bases and J by 1 base, leaving 13 bases between them. The CDR3: CASSISGVYSNQPQHF. Written as DNA, the CDR3 is TGTGCCAGTAGTATTTCAGGGGTCTACAGCAATCAGCCCCAGCATTTT.